A single sample gave rise to the 10 T cell receptor beta chains below, sequenced in a study of blood T cell repertoires in COVID-19. Sequencing was performed with immunoSEQ multiplex PCR; in TCRdb, only in-frame clones are kept and a portion is missing. The data contain about 170,000 clones, more than 65% of them singletons. The specimen sequenced was peripheral blood. These TCRs come from a woman older than 75 with active or convalescent COVID-19.

This clone showed up just a few times. The gene calls are TRBV30 and TRBJ1-5, with TRBD1 matching 7 bases. Germline CDR1 reads GTSNPN; CDR2 reads SVGIG (reference sequence). The CDR3 is 14 residues long. V was clipped by 1 base and J by 5 bases; unmatched bases: 5. This CDR3 reads CAWSEGTVDQPQHF. The CDR3 nucleotides are TGTGCCTGGAGTGAAGGGACAGTGGATCAGCCCCAGCATTTT.

The genes are TRBV18 and TRBJ2-6; 7 nucleotides align to TRBD2. Unmatched junction bases numbered 9, after V lost 4 bases and J lost 0 bases. Germline lookup yields CDR1 KGHSH and CDR2 LQKENI. The CDR3 totals 18 residues. CDR3 in DNA: TGTGCCAGCTCACGGGAGGGGCTCTTCCCCTCTGGGGCCAACGTCCTGACTTTC. Protein sequence: CASSREGLFPSGANVLTF.

Here the CDR3 DNA reads TGCGCCAGCAGCTTGAACAATCCGGGAAGAACTGAAGCTTTCTTT. Protein product: CASSLNNPGRTEAFF. The chain joins TRBV5-1 to TRBJ1-1; D not resolved. Trimming took off 1 base at V and 5 bases at J, with 15 bases between the two ends. The germline V gene encodes CDR1 SGHRS and CDR2 YFSETQ. The CDR3 has 15 amino acids.

The sample holds one count of this clone. J is TRBJ2-3 and V is TRBV30; 11 nucleotides align to TRBD2. CDR1 and CDR2 (germline): GTSNPN, SVGIG (reference sequence). This CDR3 spans 14 amino acids. V shed 3 bases and J 5 bases; nucleotides not matched to a gene: 4. CDR3 bases: TGTGCCTGGAGCGTAGCGGGGGGGGGAGATACGCAGTATTTT. Its translation is CAWSVAGGGDTQYF.

The V and J genes are TRBV27 and TRBJ2-5, with 9 bases that match TRBD2. Per the germline V gene, CDR1 is MNHEY and CDR2 is SMNVEV (reference sequence). The CDR3 sequence is 17 residues long. The J segment lost 5 bases and the V segment lost 6 bases, leaving 16 bases of the junction unmatched. The CDR3 region has the DNA TGTGCCAGCAGCCTTGTTTGGCGGGAGGGATATGGGGAGACCCAGTACTTC. Protein sequence: CASSLVWREGYGETQYF.

V gene TRBV5-1 combines with J gene TRBJ1-4; tentatively, D is TRBD1 (5 bases). This CDR3 region has 13 residues. V was cut by 5 bases and J by 6 bases, with 11 bases left in between. Germline loops: CDR1 SGHRS, CDR2 YFSETQ. This CDR3 reads CASRPGMDEKLFF. DNA for the CDR3: TGCGCCAGCAGGCCAGGGATGGATGAAAAACTGTTTTTT.

The CDR3 loop reads CASSSHGQGNYGYTF. As DNA, the CDR3 is TGTGCCAGCAGTTCCCACGGACAGGGGAACTATGGCTACACCTTC. The chain is built from TRBV28 and TRBJ1-2; TRBD1 agrees at 9 bases. The V gene's germline CDR1 is MDHEN and CDR2 SYDVKM. The V gene end was trimmed by 4 bases and the J gene end by 2 bases; junction bases not matched to a gene: 5. The CDR3 covers 15 residues.

The rearrangement uses TRBV7-8 and TRBJ2-7; D is possibly TRBD2 (5 bases). V lost 3 bases and J 3 bases, leaving 12 bases between the germline ends. The V gene's germline CDR1 is SGHVS and CDR2 FQNEAQ. The CDR3 has 14 amino acids. The CDR3 DNA follows: TGTGCCAGCAGCTTCTATTCTAGCAGCTACGAGCAGTACTTC. It is translated as CASSFYSSSYEQYF.

The J gene is TRBJ1-1, the V gene TRBV10-3, with 7 bases fitting TRBD1. V was clipped by 2 bases and J by 4 bases; unmatched bases: 4. The CDR3 length is 14 residues. Germline V gene data show CDR1 as ENHRY and CDR2 as SYGVKD. CDR3 loop: CAISERGGGTEAFF. The CDR3 DNA is TGTGCCATCAGTGAGAGAGGGGGCGGCACTGAAGCTTTCTTT.

The genes are TRBV7-9 and TRBJ2-1; TRBD1 might be the D (5 bases). CDR3 length: 16 residues. The germline gives CDR1 SEHNR, CDR2 FQNEAQ (reference sequence). V shed 0 bases and J shed 2 bases, with 11 bases lying between them. CDR3 DNA: TGTGCCAGCAGCTTAGCCCGGACAACGACCTACAATGAGCAGTTCTTC. This codes for CASSLARTTTYNEQFF. The complete variable domain, with remaining parts taken from reference TRBV7-9 and TRBJ2-1, reads DTGVSQNPRHKITKRGQNVTFRCDPISEHNRLYWYRQTLGQGPEFLTYFQNEAQLEKSRLLSDRFSAERPKGSFSTLEIQRTEQGDSAMYLCASSLARTTTYNEQFFGPGTRLTVL.